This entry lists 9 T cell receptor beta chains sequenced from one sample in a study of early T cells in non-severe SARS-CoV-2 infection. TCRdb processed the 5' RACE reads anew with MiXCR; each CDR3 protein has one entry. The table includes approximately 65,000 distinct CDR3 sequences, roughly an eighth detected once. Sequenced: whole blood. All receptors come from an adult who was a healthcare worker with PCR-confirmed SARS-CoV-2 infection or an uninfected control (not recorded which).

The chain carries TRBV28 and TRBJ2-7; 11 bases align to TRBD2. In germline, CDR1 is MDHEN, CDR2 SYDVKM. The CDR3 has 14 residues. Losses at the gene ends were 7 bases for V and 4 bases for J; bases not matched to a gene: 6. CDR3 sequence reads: CASTPTSGAYEQYF. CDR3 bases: TGTGCCAGCACCCCGACTAGCGGGGCTTACGAGCAGTACTTC.

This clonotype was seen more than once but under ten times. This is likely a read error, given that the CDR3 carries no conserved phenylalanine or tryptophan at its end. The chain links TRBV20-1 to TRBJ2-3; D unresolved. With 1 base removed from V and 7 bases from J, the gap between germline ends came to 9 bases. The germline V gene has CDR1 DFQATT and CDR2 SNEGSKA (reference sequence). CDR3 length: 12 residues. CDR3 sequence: CSARVYQNTQYL. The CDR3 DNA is TGCAGTGCTAGAGTCTACCAAAATACGCAGTATCTT.

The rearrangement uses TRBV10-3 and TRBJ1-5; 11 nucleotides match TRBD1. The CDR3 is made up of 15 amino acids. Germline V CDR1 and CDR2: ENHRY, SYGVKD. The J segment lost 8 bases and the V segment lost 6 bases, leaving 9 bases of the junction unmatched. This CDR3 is CAIRRTGGPEEPQHF. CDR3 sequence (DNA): TGTGCCATCAGGCGGACAGGGGGCCCGGAGGAGCCCCAGCATTTT.

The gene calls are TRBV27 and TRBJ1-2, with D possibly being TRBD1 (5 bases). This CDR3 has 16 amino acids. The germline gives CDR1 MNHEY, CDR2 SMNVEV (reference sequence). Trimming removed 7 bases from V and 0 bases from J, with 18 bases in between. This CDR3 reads CASIFPPGPTNYGYTF. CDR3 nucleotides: TGTGCCAGCATCTTCCCACCGGGACCAACTAACTATGGCTACACCTTC.

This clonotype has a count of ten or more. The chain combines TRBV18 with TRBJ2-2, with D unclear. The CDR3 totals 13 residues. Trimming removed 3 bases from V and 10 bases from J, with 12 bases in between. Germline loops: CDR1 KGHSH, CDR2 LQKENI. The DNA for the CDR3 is TGTGCCAGCTCACCGATCGGCTGGGAGGAGCTGTTTTTT. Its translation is CASSPIGWEELFF.

The CDR3 region is CASSPPFPSGGLGSQETQYF. The CDR3 region has the DNA TGTGCCAGCTCACCACCTTTTCCTAGCGGGGGGCTTGGATCCCAAGAGACCCAGTACTTC. The chain has TRBV18 and TRBJ2-5, with 11 bases fitting TRBD2. The trim removed 0 bases at V and 1 base at J, leaving 13 bases unmatched. The CDR3 is 20 residues long. CDR1 KGHSH and CDR2 LQKENI come from the germline V gene.

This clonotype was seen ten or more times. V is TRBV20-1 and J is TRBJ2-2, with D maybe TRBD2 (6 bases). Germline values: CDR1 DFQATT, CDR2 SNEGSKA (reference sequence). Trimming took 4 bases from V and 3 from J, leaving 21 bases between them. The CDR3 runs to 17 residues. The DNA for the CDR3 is TGCAGTGCTACCGGGACTGGATCAATCTCTTACACCGGGGAGCTGTTTTTT. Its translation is CSATGTGSISYTGELFF.

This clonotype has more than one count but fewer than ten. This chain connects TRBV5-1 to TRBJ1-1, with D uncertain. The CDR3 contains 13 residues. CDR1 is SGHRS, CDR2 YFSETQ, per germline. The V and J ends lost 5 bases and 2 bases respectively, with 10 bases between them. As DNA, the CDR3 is TGCGCCAGCAGTGGGCAGGTCAACACTGAAGCTTTCTTT. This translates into CASSGQVNTEAFF.

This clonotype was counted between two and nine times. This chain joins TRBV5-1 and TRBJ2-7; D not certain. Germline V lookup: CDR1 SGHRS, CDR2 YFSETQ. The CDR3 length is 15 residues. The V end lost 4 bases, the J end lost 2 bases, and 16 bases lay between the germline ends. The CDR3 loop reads CASSPRTKKTYEQYF. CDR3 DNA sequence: TGCGCCAGCAGCCCCCGGACGAAAAAAACCTACGAGCAGTACTTC. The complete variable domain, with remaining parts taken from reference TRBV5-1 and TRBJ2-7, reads KAGVTQTPRYLIKTRGQQVTLSCSPISGHRSVSWYQQTPGQGLQFLFEYFSETQRNKGNFPGRFSGRQFSNSRSEMNVSTLELGDSALYLCASSPRTKKTYEQYFGPGTRLTVT.